This record looks at one T cell receptor beta chain sequence and its context. Its antigen is not known. This sample is drawn from a study of STAT5B mutations in CD4+ large granular lymphocyte leukemia. Study in general: Among healthy controls, a particular HLA allele went with more CDR3 'QG' motifs.

Trimming shortened V by 2 bases and J by 4 bases, and 12 bases separated the two germline ends. Germline CDR1 is KGHSH and CDR2 is LQKENI. The CDR3 length is 14 residues. Produced via immunoSEQ multiplex PCR; TCRdb's table is partial and in-frame only. Of approximately 40,000 clones in the sample, more than 80% were seen once. General study findings and limits: Without HLA matching, higher CD4+ than CD8+ T-LGLL clonality could reflect small sample size. Less than 30% of private leukemic clonotypes occurred rarely in other patients' non-leukemic repertoires. 8/27 top patient clones versus 2/35 control clones were TRBV06-family.

Sequencing used CD4+ T cells from blood buffy coats. The chain joins TRBV18 to TRBJ2-7; D may be TRBD2 (5 bases). The receptor comes from a human donor in good health. CDR3 residues: CASSPEGKGYEQYF. Written as DNA, the CDR3 is TGTGCCAGCTCACCAGAGGGTAAGGGATACGAGCAGTACTTC. Supplemented by reference TRBV18 and TRBJ2-7, the full variable domain reads NAGVMQNPRHLVRRRGQEARLRCSPMKGHSHVYWYRQLPEEGLKFMVYLQKENIIDESGMPKERFSAEFPKEGPSILRIQQVVRGDSAAYFCASSPEGKGYEQYFGPGTRLTVT.